This T cell receptor beta chain was recovered during a study of T cells in Graves' hyperthyroidism and ophthalmopathy. Whole-study results and caveats: Expanded thyroid clonotypes (above 0.001) were mostly also found in blood.

Ophthalmopathy patients had moderate-to-severe active disease, CAS ≥3, NOSPECS ≥4, and disease duration under 3 months. From 10 ml of fresh peripheral blood, PBMCs were isolated. A word on this clonotype: The antigen remains undetermined.

In germline, CDR1 is MNHEY, CDR2 SVGEGT. This CDR3 comprises 16 residues. The V gene lost 11 bases and the J gene lost 5 bases, with 25 bases spanning the gap. Template material for amplifying TCR beta CDR3 regions consisted of RNA transcripts. First-round RT-PCR with HTBI primers amplified the TCR CDR3 region. TCRdb called the multiplex PCR reads again in MiXCR, with one record for every CDR3 protein. The table includes approximately 490,000 distinct CDR3 sequences, 22% detected once. The chain couples TRBV6-2 or TRBV6-3 to TRBJ1-5; D may be TRBD1 (5 bases). The sequence came from a woman between 65 and 79 years old with Graves' ophthalmopathy. Sequenced: blood. The CDR3 region is CALGPPGPTRDQPQHF. CDR3 DNA sequence: TGTGCCCTAGGCCCACCCGGGCCCACCAGGGATCAGCCCCAGCATTTT.